A selection of T cell receptor beta chains follows, all from one sample in a study of cytotoxic CD8 clonotypes in ibrutinib-treated CLL. TCRdb's copy holds only in-frame clones and misses some; the assay was immunoSEQ multiplex PCR. The sample consists of approximately 74,000 clones, 80% of them appearing once. This specimen consisted of PBMCs, obtained at disease progression, from a patient treated with ibrutinib. The origin of the receptors is a human donor with chronic lymphocytic leukemia. The CDR3 runs from the conserved cysteine through the conserved F or W. D genes are given only for firm matches. Some rows mark clone size as missing; the rest say once, few, many or name a class of expanded clone.

clone size,D gene,J gene,V gene,CDR3 protein,CDR3 DNA
once,NA,TRBJ2-7,TRBV29-1,CSVVWGSYEQYF,TGCAGCGTTGTTTGGGGGAGCTACGAGCAGTACTTC
NA,TRBD2,TRBJ2-6,TRBV10-3,CAISGGGTGANVLTF,TGTGCCATCAGTGGGGGAGGGACTGGGGCCAACGTCCTGACTTTC
NA,NA,TRBJ2-7,TRBV25-1,CASSRGTYSYEQYF,TGTGCCAGCAGTCGAGGGACTTACTCCTACGAGCAGTACTTC
once,NA,TRBJ1-1,TRBV7-9,CASSLVGRDPLTEAFF,TGTGCCAGCAGCTTAGTCGGGAGGGATCCTCTCACTGAAGCTTTCTTT
NA,NA,TRBJ1-1,TRBV25-1,CASSRAQGRSEAFF,TGTGCCAGCAGCCGGGCCCAAGGCCGTTCTGAAGCTTTCTTT
NA,TRBD2,TRBJ2-7,TRBV5-4,CATGGPSGGYEQYF,TGTGCCACAGGCGGTCCTAGCGGGGGCTACGAGCAGTACTTC
NA,NA,TRBJ2-4,TRBV25-1,CASSEFGRQYF,TGTGCCAGCAGTGAATTTGGCAGACAGTACTTC
NA,NA,TRBJ2-1,TRBV11-2,CASSLERYNEQFF,TGTGCCAGCAGCTTAGAGCGGTACAATGAGCAGTTCTTC
few,TRBD1,TRBJ1-5,TRBV7-9,CASSKDREDQPQHF,TGTGCCAGCAGCAAGGACAGGGAGGATCAGCCCCAGCATTTT
once,NA,TRBJ1-1,TRBV10-3,CAISESVKYIEAFF,TGTGCCATCAGTGAGTCGGTGAAGTACATTGAAGCTTTCTTT
NA,TRBD1,TRBJ2-3,TRBV4-1,CASSQLGQGTDTQYF,TGCGCCAGCAGCCAATTGGGACAGGGGACAGATACGCAGTATTTT
NA,NA,TRBJ1-5,TRBV7-9,CASSLSRQPQHF,TGTGCCAGCAGCTTATCCCGACAGCCCCAGCATTTT
NA,TRBD1,TRBJ1-2,TRBV4-1,CASSPSQGGYGYTF,TGCGCCAGCAGCCCCTCGCAGGGGGGGTATGGCTACACCTTC
NA,NA,TRBJ2-7,TRBV6-5,CASSYSRDHSYEQYF,TGTGCCAGCAGTTACTCGCGGGACCACTCCTACGAGCAGTACTTC
NA,NA,TRBJ2-3,TRBV4-2,CASSQEEGSGTDTQYF,TGTGCCAGCAGCCAAGAGGAAGGGTCGGGGACAGATACGCAGTATTTT
NA,NA,TRBJ2-7,TRBV6-6,CASSYQGRNEQYF,TGTGCCAGCAGTTACCAGGGCCGCAACGAGCAGTACTTC
medium-sized,NA,TRBJ1-5,TRBV28,CASRAVTQPQHF,TGTGCCAGCAGGGCAGTCACTCAGCCCCAGCATTTT
NA,TRBD2,TRBJ2-3,TRBV5-1,CASSGGLAGGTSTDTQYF,TGCGCCAGCAGCGGGGGACTAGCGGGAGGGACTAGCACAGATACGCAGTATTTT
NA,NA,TRBJ2-3,TRBV5-1,CASSLGAITDTQYF,TGCGCCAGCAGCTTGGGGGCCATCACAGATACGCAGTATTTT
once,NA,TRBJ1-4,TRBV10-3,CAIRISEKLFF,TGTGCCATCAGGATTAGTGAAAAACTGTTTTTT
NA,NA,TRBJ2-2,TRBV6-4,CASKQGYANTGELFF,TGTGCCAGCAAACAGGGATACGCGAACACCGGGGAGCTGTTTTTT
few,NA,TRBJ1-5,TRBV19,CASTGQKNQPQHF,TGTGCCAGTACGGGACAAAAAAATCAGCCCCAGCATTTT
few,NA,TRBJ2-6,TRBV6-5,CASRDSSGANVLTF,TGTGCCAGCAGAGACTCCTCTGGGGCCAACGTCCTGACTTTC
NA,NA,TRBJ2-5,TRBV19,CASSSGETQYF,TGTGCCAGTAGTAGCGGGGAGACCCAGTACTTC
NA,NA,TRBJ1-5,TRBV19,CASRNPSQPQHF,TGTGCCAGTAGAAACCCCAGCCAGCCCCAGCATTTT